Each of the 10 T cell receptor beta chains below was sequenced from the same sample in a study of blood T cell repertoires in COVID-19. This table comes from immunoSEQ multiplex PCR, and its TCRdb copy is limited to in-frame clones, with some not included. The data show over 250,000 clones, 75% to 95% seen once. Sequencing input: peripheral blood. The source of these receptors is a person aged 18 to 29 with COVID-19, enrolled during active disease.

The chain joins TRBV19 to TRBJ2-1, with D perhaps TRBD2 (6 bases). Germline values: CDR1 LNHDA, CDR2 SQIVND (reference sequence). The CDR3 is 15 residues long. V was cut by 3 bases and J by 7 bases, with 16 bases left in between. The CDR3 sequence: CASSMDRDLRNEQFF. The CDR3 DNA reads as TGTGCCAGTAGTATGGACCGGGACTTAAGGAATGAGCAGTTCTTC.

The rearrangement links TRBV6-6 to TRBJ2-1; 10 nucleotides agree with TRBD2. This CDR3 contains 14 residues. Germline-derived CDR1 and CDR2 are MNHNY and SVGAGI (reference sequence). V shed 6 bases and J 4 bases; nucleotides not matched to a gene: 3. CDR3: CASSGLAVYNEQFF. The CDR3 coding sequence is TGTGCCAGCAGCGGACTAGCGGTTTACAATGAGCAGTTCTTC.

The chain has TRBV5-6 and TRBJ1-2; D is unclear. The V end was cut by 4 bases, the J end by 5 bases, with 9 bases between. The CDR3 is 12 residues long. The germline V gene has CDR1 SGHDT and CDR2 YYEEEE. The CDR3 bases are TGTGCCAGCAGCACCGGGGTTTATGGCTACACCTTC. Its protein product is CASSTGVYGYTF.

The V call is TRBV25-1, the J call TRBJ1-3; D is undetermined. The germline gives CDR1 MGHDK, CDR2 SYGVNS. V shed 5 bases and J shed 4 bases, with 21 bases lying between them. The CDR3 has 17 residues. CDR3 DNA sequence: TGTGCCAGCAGTTCCCGGGTCGACGGGAGGTACGGAAACACCATATATTTT. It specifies CASSSRVDGRYGNTIYF. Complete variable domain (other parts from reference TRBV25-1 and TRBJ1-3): EADIYQTPRYLVIGTGKKITLECSQTMGHDKMYWYQQDPGMELHLIHYSYGVNSTEKGDLSSESTVSRIRTEHFPLTLESARPSHTSQYLCASSSRVDGRYGNTIYFGEGSWLTVV.

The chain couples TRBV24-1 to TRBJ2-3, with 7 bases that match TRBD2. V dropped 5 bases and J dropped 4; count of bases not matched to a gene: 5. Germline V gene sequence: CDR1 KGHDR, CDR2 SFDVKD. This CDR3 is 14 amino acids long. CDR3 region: CATSGGRGADTQYF. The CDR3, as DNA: TGTGCCACCAGTGGCGGGAGAGGCGCAGATACGCAGTATTTT.

This CDR3 reads CASSAGQSHPQAFF. As DNA, the CDR3 is TGTGCCAGCAGTGCGGGACAGTCCCATCCCCAAGCTTTCTTT. J is TRBJ1-1 and V is TRBV27, with 7 bases aligning to TRBD1. Looked up from germline, CDR1 is MNHEY and CDR2 is SMNVEV (reference sequence). CDR3 size: 14 residues. V shed 5 bases, J shed 9 bases, and the junction held 12 bases outside the gene matches.

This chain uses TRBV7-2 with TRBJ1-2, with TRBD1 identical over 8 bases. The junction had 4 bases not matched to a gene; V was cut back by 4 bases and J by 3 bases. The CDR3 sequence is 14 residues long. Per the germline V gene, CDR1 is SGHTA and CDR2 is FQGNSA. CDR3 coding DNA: TGTGCCAGCAGCTACAACAGGGGGGACTATGGCTACACCTTC. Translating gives CASSYNRGDYGYTF.

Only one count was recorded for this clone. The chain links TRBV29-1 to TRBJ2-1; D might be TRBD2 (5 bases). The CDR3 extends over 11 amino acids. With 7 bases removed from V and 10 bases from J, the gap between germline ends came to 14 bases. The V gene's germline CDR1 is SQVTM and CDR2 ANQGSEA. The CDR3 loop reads CSGGHGGEQFF. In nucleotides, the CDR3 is TGCAGCGGGGGTCACGGAGGCGAGCAGTTCTTC.

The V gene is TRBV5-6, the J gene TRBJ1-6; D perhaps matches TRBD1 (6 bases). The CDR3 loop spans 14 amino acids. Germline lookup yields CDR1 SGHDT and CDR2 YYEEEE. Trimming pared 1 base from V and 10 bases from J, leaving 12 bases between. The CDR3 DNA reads TGTGCCAGCAGCTTGATAGGGGGACAATCACCCCTCCACTTT. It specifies CASSLIGGQSPLHF.

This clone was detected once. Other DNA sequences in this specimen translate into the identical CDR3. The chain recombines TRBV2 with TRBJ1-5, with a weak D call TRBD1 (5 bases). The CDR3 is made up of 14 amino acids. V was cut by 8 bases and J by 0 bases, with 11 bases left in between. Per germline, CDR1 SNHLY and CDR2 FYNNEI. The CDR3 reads CASRGGYSNQPQHF. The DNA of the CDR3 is TGTGCCAGCCGGGGGGGGTATAGCAATCAGCCCCAGCATTTT.